This T cell receptor (beta chain) was captured in a study of blood T cell repertoires in COVID-19 (dated by TCRdb to 2019 to 2021). Background on the whole study: The collaborator samples originated in the United States, Italy and Spain and spanned the acute and convalescent phases of COVID-19. The prospective study material was composed of cDNA or gDNA derived from T cells, B-cell-depleted T cells, or PBMCs. Sample metadata almost always included a de-identified subject ID, COVID-19 status, age in years and sex. Where available, HLA class I and class II types were obtained from metadata supplied by the sample provider rather than from assay-based typing. The dataset comprised deeply sampled blood TCRbeta repertoires from subjects exposed to, actively infected with, or recovered from COVID-19. The repertoires were made available in a free public database intended to serve as a resource for research on the immune response to SARS-CoV-2. Samples were obtained from the ongoing ImmuneRACE study (first 160 participants) and from over 1,000 subjects provided by 6 global collaborators.

At one collaborating source in Seattle, patients were enrolled during active infection and were followed longitudinally through the course of disease. The collaborating institutions used their own protocols to collect whole blood in K2EDTA tubes. For TCRbeta analysis, collaborators shipped samples as frozen whole blood, isolated PBMCs, or DNA extracted from either of those sample types. The research as a whole found: The quantity of clinical and demographic metadata differed by source and by participant and was supplied without curation.

TCRbeta CDR3 regions were amplified from genomic DNA using the immunoSEQ Assay, a bias-controlled multiplex PCR. The authors' pipeline ran thus. Nucleated cell counts per sample were estimated from amplification of reference gene primers within the assay. To quantify the absolute abundance of each unique TCRbeta CDR3 rearrangement, sequence reads were collapsed and filtered. For each sample, productive Simpson clonality was calculated as the square root of Simpson's diversity index over productive rearrangements. TCRdb retrieved this table from immuneACCESS and kept in-frame rearrangements only. Not all clones are present; in checked studies, unresolved V genes account for under half, and no reason is known for the remainder. V and J calls and clone size come straight from that table; D and trimming were deduced from the DNA. The sample contains some 220,000 clones, around 85% of them found a single time. 2% to 3% of the sample rests with the top ten.

As for this clone: The antigen it recognizes is unknown. The record has no base qualities; no much larger clone is one base away.

What was sequenced was peripheral blood. The source is a woman in her sixties or seventies with COVID-19, enrolled during active disease.

The bases read TGCAGCGTTGCGAGACAGCAGAACACTGAAGCTTTCTTT. This codes for CSVARQQNTEAFF. The V gene is TRBV29-1 and the J gene is TRBJ1-1; possibly the D gene is TRBD1, per 5 matching bases. Trimming removed 4 bases from V and 1 base from J, leaving 10 bases between the germline ends. Taken from the germline V gene, the CDR1 and CDR2 loops are SQVTM and ANQGSEA. The CDR3 measures 13 amino acids from cysteine to phenylalanine. Only CDR3 DNA remains: 39 bases, in frame from the first base.